The next 15 T cell receptor beta chains were all read from a single sample in a study of blood T cell repertoires in COVID-19. Libraries were prepared by immunoSEQ multiplex PCR; TCRdb keeps only in-frame clonotypes and omits some of them. The repertoire holds 45,000 to 65,000 clones, with around 92% as singletons. The material sequenced was peripheral blood. These receptors all come from a human donor in a cohort sampled during active COVID-19.

V usage is TRBV30 and J usage is TRBJ1-1; D is unclear. This CDR3 has 11 amino acids. The V end was cut by 4 bases, the J end by 6 bases, with 9 bases between. Germline V gene data show CDR1 as GTSNPN and CDR2 as SVGIG (reference sequence). For the CDR3, the DNA is TGTGCCTGGAACAGCTATTCTGAAGCTTTCTTT. It is translated as CAWNSYSEAFF.

The gene calls are TRBV7-9 and TRBJ2-6; a weak D match, TRBD2 (6 bases). CDR3 length: 15 residues. V was trimmed by 3 bases and J by 0 bases, leaving 6 bases between them. Germline lookup yields CDR1 SEHNR and CDR2 FQNEAQ (reference sequence). As DNA, the CDR3 is TGTGCCAGCAGCTTGGGGGGCTCTGGGGCCAACGTCCTGACTTTC. Translated: CASSLGGSGANVLTF.

This chain links TRBV7-2 with TRBJ1-2; D not resolved. Trimming took 4 bases from V and 1 from J, leaving 7 bases between them. Per germline, CDR1 SGHTA and CDR2 FQGNSA. The CDR3 covers 13 residues. CDR3 sequence (DNA): TGTGCCAGCAGCTCGCAGGTTAACTATGGCTACACCTTC. Residues: CASSSQVNYGYTF.

The rearrangement joins TRBV4-2 to TRBJ2-5, with 7 bases identical to TRBD2. The CDR3 consists of 16 residues. Trimming took 0 bases from V and 7 from J; bases not matched to a gene: 11. Germline CDR1 reads LGHNA; CDR2 reads YNFKEQ. DNA for the CDR3: TGTGCCAGCAGCCAAGACCATTCTAGCGGTCGAGGGACCCAGTACTTC. Encoded protein: CASSQDHSSGRGTQYF.

The chain has TRBV4-3 and TRBJ2-3; 14 nucleotides match TRBD2. The CDR3 is 16 residues long. The J segment lost 7 bases and the V segment lost 5 bases, leaving 8 bases of the junction unmatched. CDR1 LGHNA and CDR2 YSLEER come from the germline V gene. CDR3 nucleotide sequence: TGCGCCAGCAGCACCGGGACTAGCGGGGGTCGGAATACGCAGTATTTT. Translating gives CASSTGTSGGRNTQYF.

The J gene is TRBJ2-1, the V gene TRBV6-5; 7 nucleotides agree with TRBD1. V was pared by 2 bases and J by 8 bases, with 12 bases of the junction left unmatched. There are 16 residues in the CDR3. CDR1 and CDR2 from the germline V gene are MNHEY and SVGAGI. Here the CDR3 DNA reads TGTGCCAGCAGTTACCGAAAGGACAGGCCTAGGGATGAGCAGTTCTTC. Its translation is CASSYRKDRPRDEQFF.

V is TRBV3-1 (or the pseudogene TRBV3-2) and J is TRBJ1-2; weak D call: TRBD1 (6 bases). Germline values: CDR1 LGHDT, CDR2 YNNKEL (reference sequence). Deletions cut 1 base from V and 7 bases from J, with 16 bases between. The CDR3 is 15 residues long. The CDR3 DNA reads as TGTGCCAGCAGCCAAGCTCGGGGGGCTTACGGTGGCTACACCTTC. This translates into CASSQARGAYGGYTF.

V and J are TRBV4-1 and TRBJ1-6; 10 bases match TRBD1. The CDR3 runs 19 residues. V trimming: 2 bases; J trimming: 0 bases; junction bases outside the gene matches: 7. CDR1 and CDR2 (germline): MGHRA, YSYEKL. Here the CDR3 DNA reads TGCGCCAGCAGCCAAACGCCGGGACAGGGGTCCTCCTATAATTCACCCCTCCACTTT. This sequence encodes CASSQTPGQGSSYNSPLHF.

The chain has TRBV29-1 and TRBJ2-1; TRBD1 aligns across 8 bases. CDR1 and CDR2 from the germline V gene are SQVTM and ANQGSEA. The CDR3 sequence is 14 residues long. The junction had 5 bases not matched to a gene; V was cut back by 4 bases and J by 3 bases. The DNA for the CDR3 is TGCAGCGTTGGGAGGGGGACAGGCTACAATGAGCAGTTCTTC. Encoded protein: CSVGRGTGYNEQFF.

V is TRBV7-8 and J is TRBJ1-6; 11 bases fit TRBD1. This CDR3 region has 14 residues. Germline values: CDR1 SGHVS, CDR2 FQNEAQ. J gave up 7 bases and V 8 bases, and 4 bases lay outside the gene matches. The CDR3 region has the DNA TGTGCCAGCGGTGGACAGGGGGCAAATTCACCCCTCCACTTT. Translated, it gives CASGGQGANSPLHF.

The V call is TRBV2, the J call TRBJ2-2, with 8 nucleotides matching TRBD2. Germline CDR1 is SNHLY and CDR2 is FYNNEI. V shed 8 bases, J shed 4 bases, and the junction held 6 bases outside the gene matches. CDR3 length: 14 amino acids. CDR3 protein: CASPGGQGTGELFF. CDR3 nucleotides: TGTGCCAGCCCGGGGGGGCAAGGCACCGGGGAGCTGTTTTTT.

This clone has a handful of counts. This sequence joins TRBV27 and TRBJ1-1; 8 bases agree with TRBD1. J gave up 7 bases and V 2 bases, and 9 bases lay outside the gene matches. This CDR3 spans 15 amino acids. The germline CDR1 and CDR2 sequences are MNHEY and SMNVEV (reference sequence). The CDR3 DNA sequence: TGTGCCAGCAGTTTAAGCGGGACAGGACCCTATGAAGCTTTCTTT. Residues: CASSLSGTGPYEAFF.

This clone occurred once. The genes are TRBV10-3 and TRBJ1-2, with D possibly matching TRBD1 (6 bases). This CDR3 has 15 amino acids. V lost 0 bases and J 5 bases, leaving 13 bases between the germline ends. CDR1 ENHRY and CDR2 SYGVKD come from the germline V gene. The CDR3 bases are TGTGCCATCAGTGAGTCCCCCGGGACAACGTATGGCTACACCTTC. Protein product: CAISESPGTTYGYTF.

The genes are TRBV7-6 and TRBJ1-4, with a tentative D call TRBD1 (5 bases). This CDR3 contains 15 residues. In germline, CDR1 is SGHVS, CDR2 FNYEAQ. Trimming removed 1 base from V and 4 bases from J, with 10 bases in between. CDR3 coding DNA: TGTGCCAGCAGCTTAGGTCGGGGGTTTAATGAAAAACTGTTTTTT. It translates to CASSLGRGFNEKLFF.

CDR3 nucleotides: TGTGCCAGCAGTGAATCGGGGGGCAGGGAAGGCACAGATACGCAGTATTTT. Its translation: CASSESGGREGTDTQYF. The chain uses TRBV25-1 and TRBJ2-3; D may be TRBD2 (7 bases). V was shortened by 1 base and J by 1 base, with 15 bases between the two germline ends. The germline CDR1 and CDR2 sequences are MGHDK and SYGVNS. The CDR3 has 17 residues.